This T cell receptor beta chain was captured in a study of T-cell memory formation after mild COVID-19. Study context: Clustering of TCRs was largely donor specific. Notes on the study in general: From day 15 to 85, contracting clones were balanced between CD4 and CD8, whereas later expanders leaned toward CD4+. Day 37-peaking second-wave clones had unconfirmed SARS-CoV-2 specificity.

Barcoded TCR alpha and TCR beta cDNA libraries with UMIs came from 5'RACE using constant-segment primers. MiXCR, run by TCRdb on the 5' RACE reads, gives a single entry per CDR3 protein. The sample lists a few hundred thousand distinct CDR3 sequences, roughly 15% occurring once. This clonotype occurred a few times. Its antigen is unknown. From germline, CDR1 is DFQATT and CDR2 SNEGSKA (reference sequence). The CDR3 has 16 residues. The J segment lost 1 base and the V segment lost 5 bases, leaving 13 bases of the junction unmatched. The TCR was taken from a young man who had mild COVID-19 (a few samples of this study predate the infection). Cell type and time point are not known. V is TRBV20-1 and J is TRBJ1-1; 7 bases fit TRBD1. The sequenced sample was PBMCs or a T cell subset sorted from them (not recorded which). The CDR3 DNA sequence: TGCAGTGCTGAGCCTCTAACAGGGGTGTGGAACACTGAAGCTTTCTTT. Translated: CSAEPLTGVWNTEAFF.